These T cell receptor beta chains were read from a single sample in a study of spatial heterogeneity in lung cancer. TCRdb processed the 5' RACE reads anew with MiXCR; each CDR3 protein has one entry. The top ten hold less than 15% of the sample, which has some 64,000 distinct CDR3 sequences, 7.5% to 8.5% seen once. The sample in question was PBMCs, obtained at surgery. The receptors originated from a female donor with early-stage non-small cell lung cancer. Each CDR3 is given without its conserved first and last residue. A D gene is named only where the DNA matches it firmly.

v_call d_call cdr3_aa
TRBV5-1 NA ASSLVGANNEQF
TRBV5-1 NA ASSLDGAGANVLT
TRBV20-1 NA SATGTAFSDTQY
TRBV3-1 TRBD1 ASSLTGGAKTQY
TRBV12-5 TRBD2 ASGLGGTSGGSDEQF
TRBV5-5 TRBD1 ASSLGQGLGFADTQY
TRBV28 NA ASSLYPPGRATHNEQF
TRBV6-2/TRBV6-3 NA ASSYPNLNGYT
TRBV14 TRBD2 ASSQDLGRGNTDTQY
TRBV10-3 TRBD1 AISFPPGQGTDTQY
TRBV5-1 NA ASSLTQGQETQY
TRBV7-9 NA ASSNKGNTEAF
TRBV30 NA AWGPGLPNSPLH
TRBV6-5 TRBD2 ASSYTGGRGEYNEQF
TRBV28 TRBD2 ASRSTSGTDTQY
TRBV3-1 NA ASSQEGRISPLH
TRBV29-1 NA SVVGTDPNQPQH